This T cell receptor beta chain was recorded in a study of brain T cells in children with intractable seizures. Study results and limitations: Clones missing pre-surgery may reflect undersampling of that blood sample. Viral specificity was inferred only from CDR3 similarity; HCMV serostatus was unknown.

The CDR3 is 13 residues long. The germline V and J ends were trimmed by 3 bases and 0 bases, with 8 bases remaining between them. Germline CDR1 and CDR2: SQVTM and ANQGSEA. For this clone: What it binds is not known.

Surgery cases with the highest brain T cell transcript signatures were chosen for sequencing. Patients received at least one anti-epileptic drug before surgery. Libraries were prepared by immunoSEQ multiplex PCR; TCRdb keeps only in-frame clonotypes and omits some of them. This table holds 55,000 to 80,000 clones, 95% to 96% found once. The TCR originated in a boy in the first two years of life with focal cortical dysplasia and intractable seizures. The rearrangement uses TRBV29-1 and TRBJ1-2; unclear D gene. Sequences were derived from peripheral blood, sampled at surgery. The CDR3 region is CSVETGTNYGYTF. The CDR3 bases are TGCAGCGTTGAGACGGGGACTAACTATGGCTACACCTTC.